A selection of T cell receptor beta chains follows, all from one sample in a study of response to subunit inactivated influenza vaccine. TCRdb passed the RT-PCR reads through MiXCR, listing each CDR3 protein once. This table holds hundreds of thousands of distinct CDR3 sequences, around 18% found once. Sequencing was performed on PBMCs from blood, taken less than 6 days after vaccination. These receptors were taken from a man aged 45 to 65 who received an inactivated influenza vaccine. Both conserved end residues are trimmed from each CDR3.

TRBV5-1	TRBJ1-4	ASSLQYRDEKLF
TRBV27	TRBJ2-2	ASSPPGLQGGTGELF
TRBV7-2	TRBJ2-4	ASSPREAKNIQY
TRBV7-2	TRBJ1-6	ASSFGQRRDLH
TRBV18	TRBJ1-6	ASSPPGGRNSPLH
TRBV4-3	TRBJ2-1	ASSQDGPYNEQF
TRBV18	TRBJ2-5	ASSPGETQY
TRBV7-9	TRBJ2-5	ASSLEGSGPSETQY
TRBV10-3	TRBJ2-3	AIGRSGREPDTQY
TRBV10-3	TRBJ1-2	AISESAENYGYT
TRBV6-2/TRBV6-3	TRBJ2-2	ASSSYRSGANTGELF
TRBV7-2	TRBJ2-2	ASSIGTTGNTGELF
TRBV7-2	TRBJ2-7	ASTHPGTETYEQY
TRBV29-1	TRBJ1-1	SVEQRMGTEAF
TRBV12-3/TRBV12-4	TRBJ2-1	ASIPSGGSRNEQF
TRBV29-1	TRBJ2-7	SVEAGDRLYEQY